This T cell receptor beta chain was captured in a study of T cell clonality in common variable immunodeficiency. Both groups were predominantly of Caucasian heritage. The trim removed 6 bases at V and 2 bases at J, leaving 7 bases unmatched. The CDR3 is made up of 14 amino acids. CDR1 and CDR2 from the germline V gene are MDHEN and SYDVKM. CVID and control samples used equivalent genomic DNA input. Sequencing was performed with immunoSEQ multiplex PCR; in TCRdb, only in-frame clones are kept and a portion is missing. The profile covers about 34,000 clones, none occurring a single time. This clone was counted many times. Antigen specificity is unknown. The missing CDR3 end, 3 residues past where the read stops, is filled in from the germline J gene. Study-wide results and caveats: CVID subjects shared fewer TCRbeta clones than healthy controls did. The cause of increased CVID clonality remains unclear without subpopulation sequencing.

This receptor was obtained from a person between 18 and 70 years old in good health. The chain uses TRBV28 and TRBJ2-7; 7 bases fit TRBD1. Sequencing was done on a sample of peripheral blood mononuclear cells. The CDR3 region is CASSWDSGPYEQYF. CDR3 bases read: TGTGCCAGCAGCTGGGACAGCGGCCCCTACGAG.